This entry concerns a single T cell receptor (beta chain). Germline assignment: CDR1 LNHDA and CDR2 SQIVND (reference sequence). After removal of 10 bases from V and 4 bases from J, the junction contained 2 bases not matched to a gene. The CDR3 has 12 residues. Clinical history as reported by participants underpinned cohort assignment. Recovery meant two consecutive negative NP/OP PCR tests, professional clearance, or resolved symptoms. This entry is derived from a study of blood T cell repertoires in COVID-19. Study overall: From T cells, B-cell-depleted T cells, or PBMCs came the material, which was cDNA or gDNA.

Using immunoSEQ multiplex PCR, the repertoire was profiled, and TCRdb retains in-frame clones only, with some absent. The sample records around 200,000 clones, 81% being singletons. The receptor was derived from a man aged 40-49 years who had recovered from COVID-19. Specimen: PBMCs or T cells enriched from blood (not recorded which). This chain joins TRBV19 and TRBJ2-3, with 10 bases lining up with TRBD2. The CDR3: CATGLAADTQYF. The CDR3 region has the DNA TGTGCCACCGGACTAGCGGCAGATACGCAGTATTTT.